This T cell receptor (beta chain) was recorded in a study of metastatic and nonmetastatic thyroid tumors. On the study more broadly: It was across blood and tumor or nodule tissue from malignant and benign thyroid patients that repertoires were compared. Whole-study findings and limits: As reported, TCR beta diversity in blood and tumor was significantly higher in malignant thyroid tumors than in benign nodules.

No patient had received any treatment before thyroid surgery. There are 16 residues in the CDR3. Germline V gene lookup returns CDR1 LGHNA and CDR2 YNFKEQ. Unmatched junction bases numbered 7, after V lost 0 bases and J lost 10 bases. In the original processing: Researchers built a distant-metastasis classifier for papillary thyroid cancer that drew on CDR3 differences across clinicopathological groups. TCRdb reassembled clones from the PCR reads with MiXCR. V and J calls and clone size were set by TCRdb, not the authors. The sample has 20,000 to 30,000 clones; about a quarter are singletons. This clone is labeled as medium-sized. Its antigen remains unidentified. In the same sample, other DNA sequences code for this CDR3.

The chain uses TRBV4-2 and TRBJ2-1; 12 nucleotides match TRBD2. This receptor was obtained from a female donor with papillary thyroid cancer or a benign thyroid nodule (not recorded which). Some clones in this sample may be carry-over from other donors' samples. Source material: blood. The CDR3 sequence is CASSQETSGRKGEQFF. In DNA, the CDR3 is TGTGCCAGCAGCCAAGAGACTAGCGGGAGAAAGGGGGAGCAGTTCTTC.